The source of this T cell receptor beta chain is a study of identical twins. Notes on the study in general: Models underpredicted monozygotic twin sharing of out-of-frame TCR alpha.

V shed 4 bases and J shed 0 bases, with 13 bases lying between them. This CDR3 has 17 residues. This clonotype was seen a few times. Its cognate antigen is unknown. The cDNA had a unique molecular identifier and a template-switch universal primer site. TCRdb recomputed calls from the 5' RACE reads with MiXCR, one row per CDR3 protein. Here the sample spans hundreds of thousands of distinct CDR3 sequences, 15% to 20% being singletons. These data also featured in a second study, about T cells expressing NK-cell markers. According to that study: These clonotypes additionally ranked first within the CD3+CD56-NKG2C+ fraction of several donors.

This TCR was recovered from a woman under 30 in good health. The sample consisted of PBMCs. The J gene is TRBJ2-6, the V gene TRBV12-3 or TRBV12-4, with D possibly matching TRBD2 (6 bases). CDR3 in DNA: TGTGCCAGCAGTTCGCGTAGCGGAAGCTCTGGGGCCAACGTCCTGACTTTC. It codes for CASSSRSGSSGANVLTF.